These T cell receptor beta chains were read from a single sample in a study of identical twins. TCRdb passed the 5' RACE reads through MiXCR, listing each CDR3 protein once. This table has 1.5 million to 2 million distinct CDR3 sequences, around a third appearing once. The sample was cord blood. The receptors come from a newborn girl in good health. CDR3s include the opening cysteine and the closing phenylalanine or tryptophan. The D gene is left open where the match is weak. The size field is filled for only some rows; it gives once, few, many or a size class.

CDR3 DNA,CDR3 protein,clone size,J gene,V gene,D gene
TGTGCCAGCAGTTACTTCCGACAGGGCACTGAAGCTTTCTTT,CASSYFRQGTEAFF,few,TRBJ1-1,TRBV6-2/TRBV6-3,TRBD1
TGTGCCAGCAGCCCCGGAGCGTCAACTAATGAAAAACTGTTTTTT,CASSPGASTNEKLFF,NA,TRBJ1-4,TRBV7-9,NA
TGTGCCAGCAGCCAAGCTTTGGGAGGTGAGCAGTTCTTC,CASSQALGGEQFF,few,TRBJ2-1,TRBV14,NA
TGTGCCAGCAGCCGGGGCCGCAACAATGAGCAGTTCTTC,CASSRGRNNEQFF,many,TRBJ2-1,TRBV6-6,NA
TGTGCCAGCAGTTTCGGGGTGAGGGGAGATACGCAGTATTTT,CASSFGVRGDTQYF,NA,TRBJ2-3,TRBV25-1,NA
TGTGCCAGCAGTTTAAATCTTGGGACTCACTTTCAGTTCTTC,CASSLNLGTHFQFF,many,TRBJ2-1,TRBV12-3/TRBV12-4,NA
TGTGCCAGCAGCCATGGACAGGCCGCAACTAATGAAAAACTGTTTTTT,CASSHGQAATNEKLFF,few,TRBJ1-4,TRBV7-9,TRBD1
TGCAGTGCTAGATCCCCGGGGCCGGGAGAGCAGTACTTC,CSARSPGPGEQYF,NA,TRBJ2-7,TRBV20-1,NA
TGTGCCAGCAGTTCCCCCTTCAGGGGGACAGTCCCTAACTATGGCTACACCTTC,CASSSPFRGTVPNYGYTF,once,TRBJ1-2,TRBV28,TRBD1
TGCAGTGCTAGGAACTTTGGGGGGGCAAGCAATCAGCCCCAGCATTTT,CSARNFGGASNQPQHF,NA,TRBJ1-5,TRBV20-1,NA
TGCGCCAGCAGCTTGGCCCCGGGCAGGCTAGCGGATACCTACGAGCAGTACTTC,CASSLAPGRLADTYEQYF,few,TRBJ2-7,TRBV5-1,TRBD2
TGTGCCAGCAGCTTACTAGCGGGGAAGGCAGATACGCAGTATTTT,CASSLLAGKADTQYF,NA,TRBJ2-3,TRBV7-2,TRBD2
TGTGCCAGTAGTATAGTGCGAACAGGAGGCACCGGGGAGCTGTTTTTT,CASSIVRTGGTGELFF,NA,TRBJ2-2,TRBV19,NA
TGTGCCAGCAGCTTAGCAGCTGTACTAGCGGGATTGGACGAGCAGTACTTC,CASSLAAVLAGLDEQYF,few,TRBJ2-7,TRBV7-8,TRBD2
TGTGCCAGCAGCCAAGAGTCGGCGGGCTCCTACAATGAGCAGTTCTTC,CASSQESAGSYNEQFF,NA,TRBJ2-1,TRBV4-2,NA
TGTGCCAGCAGTTATCGGGTCCCCTCCTACGAGCAGTACTTC,CASSYRVPSYEQYF,few,TRBJ2-7,TRBV27,NA